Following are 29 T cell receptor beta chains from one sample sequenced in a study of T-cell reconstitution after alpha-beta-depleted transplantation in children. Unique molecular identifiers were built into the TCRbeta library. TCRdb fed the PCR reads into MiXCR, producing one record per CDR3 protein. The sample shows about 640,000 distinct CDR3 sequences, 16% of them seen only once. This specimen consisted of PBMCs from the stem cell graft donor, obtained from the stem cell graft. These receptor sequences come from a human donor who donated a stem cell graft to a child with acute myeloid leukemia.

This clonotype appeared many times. CDR3 residues: CSASGGRFQPQHF. Here the CDR3 DNA reads TGCAGTGCTAGTGGGGGCAGGTTCCAGCCCCAGCATTTT. This chain joins TRBV20-1 and TRBJ1-5, with D maybe TRBD1 (6 bases). The CDR3 loop spans 13 amino acids. Germline V gene lookup returns CDR1 DFQATT and CDR2 SNEGSKA (reference sequence). V was clipped by 3 bases and J by 7 bases, with 13 bases between them.

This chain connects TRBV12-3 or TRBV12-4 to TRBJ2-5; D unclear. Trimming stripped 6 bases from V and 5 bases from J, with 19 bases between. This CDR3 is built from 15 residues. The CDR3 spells CASSRRAFIWETQYF. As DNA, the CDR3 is TGTGCCAGCAGCCGCCGGGCCTTTATCTGGGAGACCCAGTACTTC.

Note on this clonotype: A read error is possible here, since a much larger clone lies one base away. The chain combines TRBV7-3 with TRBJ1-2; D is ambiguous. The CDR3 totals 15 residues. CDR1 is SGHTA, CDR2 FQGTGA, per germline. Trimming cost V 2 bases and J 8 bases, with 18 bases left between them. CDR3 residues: CASSLLAEQRGGYTF. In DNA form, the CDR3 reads TGTGCCAGCAGCTTATTAGCGGAACAGCGAGGCGGCTACACCTTC.

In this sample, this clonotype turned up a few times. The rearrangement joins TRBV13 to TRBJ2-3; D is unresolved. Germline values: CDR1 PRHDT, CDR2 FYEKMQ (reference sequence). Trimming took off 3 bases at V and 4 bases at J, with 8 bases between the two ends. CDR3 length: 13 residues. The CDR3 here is CASSFSSSDTQYF. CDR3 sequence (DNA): TGTGCCAGCAGCTTTTCCTCATCAGATACGCAGTATTTT. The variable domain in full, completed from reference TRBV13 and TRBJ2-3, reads AAGVIQSPRHLIKEKRETATLKCYPIPRHDTVYWYQQGPGQDPQFLISFYEKMQSDKGSIPDRFSAQQFSDYHSELNMSSLELGDSALYFCASSFSSSDTQYFGPGTRLTVL.

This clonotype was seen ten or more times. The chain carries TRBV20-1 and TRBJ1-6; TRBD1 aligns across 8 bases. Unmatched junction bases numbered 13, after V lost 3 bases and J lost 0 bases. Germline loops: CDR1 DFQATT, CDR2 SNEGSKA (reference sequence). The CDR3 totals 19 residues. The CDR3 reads CSASERQGPLSSYNSPLHF. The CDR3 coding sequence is TGCAGTGCTAGTGAGAGACAGGGGCCTCTGAGCTCCTATAATTCACCCCTCCACTTT.

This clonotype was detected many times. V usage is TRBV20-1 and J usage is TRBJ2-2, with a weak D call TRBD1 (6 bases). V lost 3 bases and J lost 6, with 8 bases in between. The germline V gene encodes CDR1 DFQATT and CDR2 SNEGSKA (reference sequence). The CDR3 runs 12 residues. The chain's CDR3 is CSASQGPGELFF. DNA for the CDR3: TGCAGTGCTAGTCAGGGGCCCGGGGAGCTGTTTTTT.

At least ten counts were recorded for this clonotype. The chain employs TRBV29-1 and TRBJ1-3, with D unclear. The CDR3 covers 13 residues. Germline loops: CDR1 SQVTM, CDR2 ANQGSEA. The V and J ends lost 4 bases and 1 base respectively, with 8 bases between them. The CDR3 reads CSVVSGSGNTIYF. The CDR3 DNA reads TGCAGCGTTGTCTCGGGTTCTGGAAACACCATATATTTT.

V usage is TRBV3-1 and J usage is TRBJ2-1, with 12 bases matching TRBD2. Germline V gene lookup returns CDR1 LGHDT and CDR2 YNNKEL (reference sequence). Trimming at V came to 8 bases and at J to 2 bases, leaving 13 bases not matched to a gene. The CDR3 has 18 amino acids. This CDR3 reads CASCGLAGGPGAYNEQFF. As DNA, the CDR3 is TGTGCCAGCTGTGGGCTAGCGGGGGGGCCGGGAGCCTACAATGAGCAGTTCTTC.

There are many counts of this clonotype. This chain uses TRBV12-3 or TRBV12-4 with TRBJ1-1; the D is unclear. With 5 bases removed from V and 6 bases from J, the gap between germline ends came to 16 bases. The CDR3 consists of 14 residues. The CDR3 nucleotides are TGTGCCAGCAGTATCCGACGGATGAGGGCTGAAGCTTTCTTT. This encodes CASSIRRMRAEAFF.

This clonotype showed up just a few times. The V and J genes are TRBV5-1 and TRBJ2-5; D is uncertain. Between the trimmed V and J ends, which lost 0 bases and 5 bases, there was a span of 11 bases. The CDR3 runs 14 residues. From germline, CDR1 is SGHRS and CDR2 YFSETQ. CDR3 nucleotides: TGCGCCAGCAGCTTGGCTTCCCAGGCGGAGACCCAGTACTTC. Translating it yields CASSLASQAETQYF.

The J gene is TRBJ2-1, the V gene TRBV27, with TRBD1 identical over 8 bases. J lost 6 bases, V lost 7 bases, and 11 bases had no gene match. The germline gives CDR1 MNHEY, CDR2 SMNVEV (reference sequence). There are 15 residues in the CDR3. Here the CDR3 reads CASNPGQGAGNEQFF. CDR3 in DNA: TGTGCCAGCAACCCGGGGCAGGGGGCCGGCAATGAGCAGTTCTTC.

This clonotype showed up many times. The CDR3: CASSLGQGRNQPQHF. In DNA, the CDR3 is TGTGCCAGCAGCTTAGGACAGGGAAGGAATCAGCCCCAGCATTTT. The chain combines TRBV7-2 with TRBJ1-5; 7 bases align to TRBD1. The CDR3 is 15 residues long. Germline assignment: CDR1 SGHTA and CDR2 FQGNSA. V shed 1 base and J 4 bases; nucleotides not matched to a gene: 4.

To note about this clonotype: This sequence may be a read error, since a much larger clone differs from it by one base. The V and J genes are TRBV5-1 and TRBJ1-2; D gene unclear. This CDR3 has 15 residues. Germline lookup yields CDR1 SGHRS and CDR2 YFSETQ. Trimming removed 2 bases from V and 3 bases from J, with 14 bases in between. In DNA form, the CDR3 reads TGCGCCAGCAGCTTCGAGGTGGGAGCTTACTATGGCTACACCTTC. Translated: CASSFEVGAYYGYTF.

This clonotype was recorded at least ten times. The CDR3 sequence: CASSFQGGDSHGYTF. The CDR3, as DNA: TGTGCCAGCAGTTTTCAGGGGGGTGATTCGCATGGCTACACCTTC. This chain connects TRBV12-3 or TRBV12-4 to TRBJ1-2, with TRBD1 identical over 7 bases. V shed 3 bases and J 6 bases; nucleotides not matched to a gene: 10. This CDR3 has 15 amino acids.

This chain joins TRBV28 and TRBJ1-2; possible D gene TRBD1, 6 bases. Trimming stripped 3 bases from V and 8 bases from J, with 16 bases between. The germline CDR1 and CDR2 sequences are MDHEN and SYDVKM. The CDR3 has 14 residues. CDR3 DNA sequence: TGTGCCAGCAGTTTTGGCAGGGGAGCTAAGGGCTACACCTTC. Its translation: CASSFGRGAKGYTF.

CDR3 DNA: TGCAGTGCTTACCCGGGACAAAGACGGAATCAGCCCCAGCATTTT. Its translation: CSAYPGQRRNQPQHF. The chain is built from TRBV20-1 and TRBJ1-5; a possible D gene is TRBD1 (6 bases). CDR1 and CDR2 from the germline V gene are DFQATT and SNEGSKA (reference sequence). The CDR3 is made up of 15 amino acids. The ends were cut back, 5 bases at V and 4 bases at J, with 18 bases in the middle.

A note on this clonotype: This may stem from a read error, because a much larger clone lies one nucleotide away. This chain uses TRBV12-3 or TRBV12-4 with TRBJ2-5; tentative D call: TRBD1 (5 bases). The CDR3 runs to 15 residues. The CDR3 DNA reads TGTGCCAGCGGGTCTGGGGCGGTGATCCAAGAGACCCAGCACTTC. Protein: CASGSGAVIQETQHF.

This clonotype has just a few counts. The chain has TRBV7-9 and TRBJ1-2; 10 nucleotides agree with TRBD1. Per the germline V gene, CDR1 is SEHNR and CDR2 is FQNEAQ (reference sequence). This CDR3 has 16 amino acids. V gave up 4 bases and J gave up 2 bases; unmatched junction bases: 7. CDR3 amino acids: CASSSDRGDSNYGYTF. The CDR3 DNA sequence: TGTGCCAGCAGCTCGGACAGGGGGGACTCCAACTATGGCTACACCTTC.

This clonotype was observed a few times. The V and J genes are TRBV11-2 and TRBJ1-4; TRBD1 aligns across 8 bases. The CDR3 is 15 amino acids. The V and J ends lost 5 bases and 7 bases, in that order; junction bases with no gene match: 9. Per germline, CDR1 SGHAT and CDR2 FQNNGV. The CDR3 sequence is CASSPRRGRGEKLFF. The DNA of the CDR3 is TGTGCCAGCAGCCCACGCAGGGGGCGAGGTGAAAAACTGTTTTTT.

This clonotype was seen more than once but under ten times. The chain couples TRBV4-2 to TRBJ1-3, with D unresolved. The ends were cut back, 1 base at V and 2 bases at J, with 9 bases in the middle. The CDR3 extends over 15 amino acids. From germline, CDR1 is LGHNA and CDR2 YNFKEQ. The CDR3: CASSQVPWPGNTIYF. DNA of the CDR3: TGTGCCAGCAGCCAAGTCCCCTGGCCTGGAAACACCATATATTTT.

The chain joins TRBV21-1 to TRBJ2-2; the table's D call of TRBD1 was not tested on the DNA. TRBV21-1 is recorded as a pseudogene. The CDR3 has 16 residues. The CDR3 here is CASSRKGRMRTGELFF. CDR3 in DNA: TGTGCCAGCAGCAGAAAGGGGCGGATGAGGACCGGGGAGCTGTTTTTT.

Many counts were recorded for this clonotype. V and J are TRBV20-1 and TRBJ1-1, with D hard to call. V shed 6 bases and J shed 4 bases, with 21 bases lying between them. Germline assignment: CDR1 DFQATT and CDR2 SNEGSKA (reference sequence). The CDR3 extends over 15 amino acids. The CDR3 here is CSATPSDGFGTEAFF. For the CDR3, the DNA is TGCAGTGCAACACCCTCGGACGGGTTCGGCACTGAAGCTTTCTTT.

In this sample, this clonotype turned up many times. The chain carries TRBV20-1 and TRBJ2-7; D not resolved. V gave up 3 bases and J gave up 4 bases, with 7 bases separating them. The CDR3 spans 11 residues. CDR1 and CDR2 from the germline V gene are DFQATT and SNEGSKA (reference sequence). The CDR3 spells CSASVSYEQYF. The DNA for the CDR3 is TGCAGTGCTAGTGTTTCATACGAGCAGTACTTC.

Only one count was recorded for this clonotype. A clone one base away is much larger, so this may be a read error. For the CDR3, the DNA is TGCGCCGGCGGCCAGACAGGGGGCACAGATACGCAGTATTTT. Its protein product is CAGGQTGGTDTQYF. The chain joins TRBV5-1 to TRBJ2-3; 8 bases fit TRBD1. The germline CDR1 and CDR2 sequences are SGHRS and YFSETQ. The J segment lost 1 base and the V segment lost 10 bases, leaving 8 bases of the junction unmatched. The CDR3 covers 14 residues.

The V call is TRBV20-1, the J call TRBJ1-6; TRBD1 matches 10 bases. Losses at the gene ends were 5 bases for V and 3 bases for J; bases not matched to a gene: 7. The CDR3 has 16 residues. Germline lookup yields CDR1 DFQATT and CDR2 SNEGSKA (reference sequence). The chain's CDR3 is CSASGTGDYYNSPLHF. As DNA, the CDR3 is TGCAGTGCTTCCGGGACAGGGGACTACTATAATTCACCCCTCCACTTT.

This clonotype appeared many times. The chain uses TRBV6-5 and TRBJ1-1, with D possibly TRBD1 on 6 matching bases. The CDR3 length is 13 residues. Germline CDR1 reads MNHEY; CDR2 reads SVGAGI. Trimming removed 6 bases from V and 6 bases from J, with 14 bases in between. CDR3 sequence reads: CASRYRGSPEAFF. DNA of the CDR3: TGTGCCAGCAGATATAGGGGGAGCCCTGAAGCTTTCTTT.

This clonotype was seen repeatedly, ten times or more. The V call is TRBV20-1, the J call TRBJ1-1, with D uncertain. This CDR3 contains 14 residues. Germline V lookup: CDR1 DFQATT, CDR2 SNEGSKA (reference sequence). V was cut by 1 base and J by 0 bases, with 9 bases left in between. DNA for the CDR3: TGCAGTGCTAGAGTGGGCAGCCTGAACACTGAAGCTTTCTTT. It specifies CSARVGSLNTEAFF.

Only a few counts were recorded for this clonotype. CDR3 protein: CASSPRTESSAYEQYF. The CDR3 DNA sequence: TGTGCCAGCAGTCCCCGGACAGAATCTAGTGCATACGAGCAGTACTTC. The gene calls are TRBV25-1 and TRBJ2-7, with a possible D match to TRBD1 (6 bases). Between the trimmed V and J ends, which lost 5 bases and 4 bases, there was a span of 21 bases. The CDR3 contains 16 residues. Germline CDR1 and CDR2: MGHDK and SYGVNS.

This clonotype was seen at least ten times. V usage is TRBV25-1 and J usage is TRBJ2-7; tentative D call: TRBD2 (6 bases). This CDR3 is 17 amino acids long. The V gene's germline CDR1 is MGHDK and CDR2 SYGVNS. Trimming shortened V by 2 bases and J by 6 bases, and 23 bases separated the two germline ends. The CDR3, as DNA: TGTGCCAGCAGTGAACCGATACGAGGAGGGGCTACGGGCGAGCAGTACTTC. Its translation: CASSEPIRGGATGEQYF.